This T cell receptor beta chain was recorded in a study of blood T cell repertoires in COVID-19. Looking at the study overall: Donors in the United States, Italy and Spain gave samples during acute or convalescent COVID-19. Sources were T cells, B-cell-depleted T cells, or PBMCs; the material itself was cDNA or gDNA.

The CDR3 sequence is 20 residues long. The germline V gene encodes CDR1 LNHDA and CDR2 SQIVND (reference sequence). V lost 3 bases to trimming and J lost 3 bases; unmatched junction nucleotides: 11. In the authors' workflow: From reference gene primer amplification, estimates of nucleated cell counts were derived. Libraries were prepared by immunoSEQ multiplex PCR; TCRdb keeps only in-frame clonotypes and omits some of them. That table supplies the V and J calls and clone size; D and trimming were determined from the DNA. The sample contains 200,000 to 300,000 clones, approximately 80% of which appear only once.

The source of this sequence is a man aged 55-75 years with acute or convalescent COVID-19. The sequenced material came from peripheral blood. The V call is TRBV19, the J call TRBJ2-1; 16 bases align to TRBD2. CDR3 coding DNA: TGTGCCAGTAGTATGCCGCCGGGACTAGCGGGAGGGTTGGTCTACAATGAGCAGTTCTTC. It encodes CASSMPPGLAGGLVYNEQFF.